A single T cell receptor (beta chain) is shown here with its context. The sample originates from a study of blood T cell repertoires in COVID-19. The protocol was immunoSEQ multiplex PCR, while the TCRdb copy is restricted to in-frame clones and leaves out a portion. The repertoire holds more than 70,000 clones, with roughly 87% as singletons. The TCR originated in a woman aged 50 to 65 with active or convalescent COVID-19. Sequenced: peripheral blood.

The CDR3 coding sequence is TGTGCCACCAGTGATCCCGCCAGGGAGGGAAATGAAAAACTGTTTTTT. Translated, it gives CATSDPAREGNEKLFF. The chain combines TRBV24-1 with TRBJ1-4, with D tentatively TRBD1 (5 bases). V dropped 3 bases and J dropped 5 bases, with 15 bases sitting between them. The CDR3 runs 16 residues. CDR1 and CDR2 from the germline V gene are KGHDR and SFDVKD.